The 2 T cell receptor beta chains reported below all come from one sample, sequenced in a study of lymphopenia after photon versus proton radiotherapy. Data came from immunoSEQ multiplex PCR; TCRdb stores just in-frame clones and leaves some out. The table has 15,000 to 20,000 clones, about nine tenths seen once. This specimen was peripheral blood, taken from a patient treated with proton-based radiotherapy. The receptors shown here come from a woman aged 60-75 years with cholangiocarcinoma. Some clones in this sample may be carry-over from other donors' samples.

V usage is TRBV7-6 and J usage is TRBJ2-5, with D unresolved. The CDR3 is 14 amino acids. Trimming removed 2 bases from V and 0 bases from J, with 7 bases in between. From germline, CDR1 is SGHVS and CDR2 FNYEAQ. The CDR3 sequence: CASSLTPDQETQYF. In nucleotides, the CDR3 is TGTGCCAGCAGCTTAACTCCGGACCAAGAGACCCAGTACTTC. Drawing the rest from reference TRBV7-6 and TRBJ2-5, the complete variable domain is GAGVSQSPRYKVTKRGQDVALRCDPISGHVSLYWYRQALGQGPEFLTYFNYEAQQDKSGLPNDRFSAERPEGSISTLTIQRTEQRDSAMYRCASSLTPDQETQYFGPGTRLLVL.

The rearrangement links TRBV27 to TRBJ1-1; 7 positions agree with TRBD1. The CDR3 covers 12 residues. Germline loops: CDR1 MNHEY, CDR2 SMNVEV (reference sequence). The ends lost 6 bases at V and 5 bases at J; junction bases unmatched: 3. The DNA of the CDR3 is TGTGCCAGCAGCCAGACAGGGACTGAAGCTTTCTTT. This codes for CASSQTGTEAFF.